These 10 T cell receptor beta chains came from one sample sequenced in a study of blood T cell repertoires in COVID-19. Profiling relied on immunoSEQ multiplex PCR, and the TCRdb table lists in-frame clones only, not all of them. Among about 120,000 clones, roughly three quarters were seen once, and the ten largest hold about 40%. The sequencing input was peripheral blood. The receptors come from a man between 35 and 55 years old with active or convalescent COVID-19.

J is TRBJ1-1 and V is TRBV7-2, with 8 bases matching TRBD1. The germline gives CDR1 SGHTA, CDR2 FQGNSA. Losses at the gene ends were 7 bases for V and 3 bases for J; bases not matched to a gene: 10. The CDR3 is 15 amino acids. Written as DNA, the CDR3 is TGTGCCAGCACCTCAGGGGGCCCAGATGACACTGAAGCTTTCTTT. Translation: CASTSGGPDDTEAFF.

Only one count was recorded for this clone. The genes are TRBV6-5 and TRBJ1-4; 9 bases map to TRBD1. Germline CDR1 and CDR2: MNHEY and SVGAGI. CDR3 size: 15 residues. With 2 bases clipped from V and 8 bases from J, the junction kept 6 bases outside the gene matches. CDR3 loop: CASSYGDRADEKLFF. CDR3 bases: TGTGCCAGCAGTTACGGGGACAGGGCGGACGAAAAACTGTTTTTT.

This chain links TRBV20-1 with TRBJ1-5; D unclear. Germline lookup yields CDR1 DFQATT and CDR2 SNEGSKA (reference sequence). Trimming shortened V by 3 bases and J by 5 bases, and 11 bases separated the two germline ends. CDR3 size: 13 residues. The CDR3 coding sequence is TGCAGTGCTAGTACGAGCCCCGATCAGCCCCAGCATTTT. This translates into CSASTSPDQPQHF.

This clone was detected once. The chain uses TRBV6-5 and TRBJ2-2, with 7 nucleotides matching TRBD1. The CDR3 has 12 amino acids. V gave up 10 bases and J gave up 5 bases; unmatched junction bases: 4. Germline V gives CDR1 MNHEY, CDR2 SVGAGI. The CDR3: CATQQGTGELFF. The CDR3 DNA sequence: TGTGCCACACAACAGGGGACCGGGGAGCTGTTTTTT.

Here the CDR3 DNA reads TGTGCCTGGAGTGTACTCCCTAGCGGGAGTTACGAGCAGTACTTC. Protein sequence: CAWSVLPSGSYEQYF. The chain links TRBV30 to TRBJ2-7; 10 bases align to TRBD2. Germline trimming cut 0 bases from V and 4 bases from J; bases unmatched to any gene: 6. Germline values: CDR1 GTSNPN, CDR2 SVGIG (reference sequence). This CDR3 contains 15 residues.

This clone has just a few counts. This chain links TRBV9 with TRBJ2-1; D uncertain. The CDR3 sequence is 15 residues long. Germline lookup yields CDR1 SGDLS and CDR2 YYNGEE. The V gene lost 0 bases and the J gene lost 2 bases, with 9 bases spanning the gap. The CDR3 loop is CASSVGSITYNEQFF. Here the CDR3 DNA reads TGTGCCAGCAGCGTAGGATCTATTACCTACAATGAGCAGTTCTTC.

V and J are TRBV28 and TRBJ1-2; no definite D call. V was trimmed by 3 bases and J by 8 bases, leaving 19 bases between them. This CDR3 comprises 15 residues. The germline V gene encodes CDR1 MDHEN and CDR2 SYDVKM. The CDR3 region has the DNA TGTGCCAGCAGTTTGGCCCTCCTGATGGCGGAAGGCTACACCTTC. Its translation: CASSLALLMAEGYTF.

The sample holds a few counts of this clone. CDR3 DNA: TGCGCCAGCAGCCTGACCGAGGACACTGAAGCTTTCTTT. This translates into CASSLTEDTEAFF. The chain couples TRBV5-1 to TRBJ1-1; D is undetermined. Trimming stripped 4 bases from V and 3 bases from J, with 10 bases between. Germline V lookup: CDR1 SGHRS, CDR2 YFSETQ. CDR3 length: 13 residues.

This clone was recorded a few times. The genes are TRBV12-3 or TRBV12-4 and TRBJ1-1, with D possibly being TRBD1 (6 bases). V lost 3 bases and J lost 5, with 10 bases in between. The CDR3 is 13 amino acids. DNA of the CDR3: TGTGCCAGCAGTTTTGCCGGACAGACTGAAGCTTTCTTT. This encodes CASSFAGQTEAFF.

The chain employs TRBV27 and TRBJ1-4; 8 bases align to TRBD1. V lost 5 bases to trimming and J lost 1 base; unmatched junction nucleotides: 9. This CDR3 region has 17 residues. Germline loops: CDR1 MNHEY, CDR2 SMNVEV (reference sequence). This CDR3 reads CASSPHPTGGTNEKLFF. In DNA, the CDR3 is TGTGCCAGCAGTCCCCATCCAACAGGGGGAACTAATGAAAAACTGTTTTTT.